This T cell receptor beta chain was identified in a study of cytomegalovirus exposure and HLA in healthy donors. Worth noting for this clone: Its specificity is unknown.

The primer mix had 60 Vbeta and 13 Jbeta primers. Original processing notes: Approximately 9.9 million of 65 million to 95 million unique TCR beta chains were shared, per a later count. Sequencing was performed with immunoSEQ multiplex PCR; in TCRdb, only in-frame clones are kept and a portion is missing. V and J calls and clone size follow that table, whereas D and trimming were derived from the DNA. The repertoire holds roughly 110,000 clones, with approximately 80% as singletons. Study results and limitations: Because they were indistinguishable, some V segments, including TRBV6-2 and TRBV6-3, were excluded. Previously analyzed data showed that most TCR beta V segments were productive at a frequency of about 87% or about 30%.

CDR1 and CDR2 from the germline V gene are MRHNA and SNTAGT. V lost 2 bases and J 0 bases, leaving 6 bases between the germline ends. The CDR3 length is 14 residues. V gene TRBV6-4 combines with J gene TRBJ2-3; weak D call: TRBD1 (5 bases). This clonotype originated in a man aged 45-60 years in good health and CMV-seronegative. The source material was PBMCs. CDR3 sequence (DNA): TGTGCCAGCAGTGACAGGGGTAGCACAGATACGCAGTATTTT. As protein: CASSDRGSTDTQYF.